A single sample gave rise to the 23 T cell receptor beta chains below, sequenced in a study of blood T cell repertoires in COVID-19. TCRdb's table, derived via immunoSEQ multiplex PCR, lists solely in-frame clones and lacks some. Of around 150,000 clones listed, about 83% are singletons. The sequenced material came from peripheral blood. The receptors were gathered from a woman aged 40 to 50 with acute or convalescent COVID-19.

This clone was counted a single time. The chain is built from TRBV14 and TRBJ2-7, with D possibly being TRBD1 (6 bases). The CDR3 runs 13 residues. The V gene lost 4 bases and the J gene lost 3 bases, with 10 bases spanning the gap. CDR1 is SGHDN, CDR2 FVKESK, per germline. The CDR3 sequence is CASSRGQHYEQYF. The CDR3 DNA follows: TGTGCCAGCAGCCGAGGACAGCACTACGAGCAGTACTTC.

The chain carries TRBV9 and TRBJ1-3; no clear D. The CDR3 runs to 14 residues. The V and J ends lost 4 bases and 7 bases respectively, with 15 bases between them. Germline V gene data show CDR1 as SGDLS and CDR2 as YYNGEE. The CDR3 DNA reads as TGTGCCAGCAGCCGCCGGGAGCGTGGGAACACCATATATTTT. Translating it yields CASSRRERGNTIYF.

The chain has TRBV4-2 and TRBJ2-1; 15 nucleotides agree with TRBD2. V lost 2 bases to trimming and J lost 7 bases; unmatched junction nucleotides: 12. The CDR3 is 19 residues long. From germline, CDR1 is LGHNA and CDR2 YNFKEQ. CDR3 nucleotides: TGTGCCAGCAGCCAAATCTTCCGGACTAGCGGGAGGGCGAGGAATGAGCAGTTCTTC. As protein: CASSQIFRTSGRARNEQFF.

This chain connects TRBV7-2 to TRBJ2-1, with a weak D call TRBD2 (6 bases). V gave up 5 bases and J gave up 7 bases, with 15 bases separating them. Per germline, CDR1 SGHTA and CDR2 FQGNSA. The CDR3 is 14 amino acids. The CDR3 DNA sequence: TGTGCCAGCAGCCCCCCGGGGACTGGGAATGAGCAGTTCTTC. Protein product: CASSPPGTGNEQFF.

J is TRBJ2-3 and V is TRBV30; 10 bases match TRBD2. The length of the CDR3 is 14 residues. Germline V gives CDR1 GTSNPN, CDR2 SVGIG (reference sequence). The CDR3 reads CALVIAGGTDTQYF. DNA for the CDR3: TGTGCTTTGGTGATAGCGGGAGGAACAGATACGCAGTATTTT.

The chain carries TRBV3-1 (or the pseudogene TRBV3-2) and TRBJ1-1; possible D gene TRBD1, 6 bases. V was trimmed by 1 base and J by 2 bases, leaving 17 bases between them. This CDR3 is built from 17 residues. Looked up from germline, CDR1 is LGHDT and CDR2 is YNNKEL (reference sequence). The CDR3 region has the DNA TGTGCCAGCAGCCAAGTAGGGGGTTACAGGGATAACACTGAAGCTTTCTTT. The encoded protein is CASSQVGGYRDNTEAFF.

The chain uses TRBV5-1 and TRBJ2-1; 10 bases line up with TRBD2. The CDR3 covers 19 residues. CDR1 is SGHRS, CDR2 YFSETQ, per germline. Trimming took 0 bases from V and 0 from J; bases not matched to a gene: 9. CDR3 DNA: TGCGCCAGCAGCTTGGGACTAGCGGGTCTACTTAGCTCCTACAATGAGCAGTTCTTC. It yields the protein CASSLGLAGLLSSYNEQFF.

The chain uses TRBV7-9 and TRBJ2-5; 7 nucleotides agree with TRBD1. CDR3 length: 15 residues. V dropped 1 base and J dropped 2; count of bases not matched to a gene: 4. Germline V gene sequence: CDR1 SEHNR, CDR2 FQNEAQ (reference sequence). Written as DNA, the CDR3 is TGTGCCAGCAGCTTAGTGGGGACAGCGCAAGAGACCCAGTACTTC. It codes for CASSLVGTAQETQYF.

The rearrangement joins TRBV6-4 to TRBJ2-3, with a weak D call TRBD2 (7 bases). In germline, CDR1 is MRHNA, CDR2 SNTAGT. The CDR3 length is 15 residues. V lost 4 bases to trimming and J lost 6 bases, with 17 bases between them. The CDR3 sequence: CASSVKGEGADTQYF. The CDR3 DNA sequence: TGTGCCAGCAGTGTTAAGGGGGAGGGCGCGGATACGCAGTATTTT.

The rearrangement links TRBV28 to TRBJ1-5; 7 bases line up with TRBD1. The germline V gene encodes CDR1 MDHEN and CDR2 SYDVKM. This CDR3 has 15 residues. The trim removed 8 bases at V and 1 base at J, leaving 8 bases unmatched. For the CDR3, the DNA is TGTGCCAGCGTCGCAGGGGGAAGGAGCAATCAGCCCCAGCATTTT. Protein: CASVAGGRSNQPQHF.

The V call is TRBV20-1, the J call TRBJ2-3; no clear D. Germline V gene lookup returns CDR1 DFQATT and CDR2 SNEGSKA (reference sequence). The CDR3 runs to 10 residues. V dropped 4 bases and J dropped 5 bases, with 4 bases sitting between them. As DNA, the CDR3 is TGCAGTGCTATCGTAGATACGCAGTATTTT. This sequence encodes CSAIVDTQYF.

The chain employs TRBV29-1 and TRBJ2-3; a weak D match, TRBD1 (6 bases). Looked up from germline, CDR1 is SQVTM and CDR2 is ANQGSEA. The CDR3 is 14 residues long. V lost 7 bases and J 6 bases, leaving 20 bases between the germline ends. The CDR3 bases are TGCAGCGCCTCCCTGATACAGGGCCCCGATACGCAGTATTTT. Protein sequence: CSASLIQGPDTQYF.

The genes are TRBV7-3 and TRBJ1-1; 10 positions match TRBD1. This CDR3 spans 13 amino acids. The ends lost 3 bases at V and 6 bases at J; junction bases unmatched: 1. The V gene's germline CDR1 is SGHTA and CDR2 FQGTGA. CDR3 bases: TGTGCCAGCAGCTTTGGACAGGGGGCTGAAGCTTTCTTT. Its translation is CASSFGQGAEAFF.

Only a few counts were recorded for this clone. This CDR3 is CAWKDPGTDTQYF. CDR3 nucleotides: TGTGCCTGGAAAGATCCAGGGACAGATACGCAGTATTTT. V gene TRBV30 combines with J gene TRBJ2-3; D might be TRBD1 (5 bases). V shed 4 bases and J shed 3 bases, with 11 bases lying between them. The CDR3 runs to 13 residues. Germline CDR1 is GTSNPN and CDR2 is SVGIG (reference sequence).

This clone was counted a single time. V and J are TRBV3-1 (or the pseudogene TRBV3-2) and TRBJ1-1, with 8 bases matching TRBD1. J was trimmed by 1 base and V by 5 bases; bases with no gene match: 3. CDR1 is LGHDT, CDR2 YNNKEL, per germline (reference sequence). The CDR3 length is 14 residues. The CDR3 loop reads CASSTGQGNTEAFF. CDR3 bases: TGTGCCAGCAGCACCGGACAGGGGAACACTGAAGCTTTCTTT.

This chain joins TRBV6-7 and TRBJ1-4; TRBD1 agrees at 9 bases. TRBV6-7 is noted as an ORF with a role that remains uncertain. V shed 0 bases, J shed 11 bases, and the junction held 10 bases outside the gene matches. CDR3 length equals 16 residues. The CDR3 bases are TGTGCCAGCAGTTACTCCCTACAGGGGGCCTTTTATAAACTGTTTTTT. It is translated as CASSYSLQGAFYKLFF.

V gene TRBV27 combines with J gene TRBJ2-3, with D maybe TRBD2 (5 bases). The V end was cut by 2 bases, the J end by 4 bases, with 13 bases between. In germline, CDR1 is MNHEY, CDR2 SMNVEV (reference sequence). The CDR3 runs to 15 residues. CDR3 nucleotides: TGTGCCAGCAGTTTACGGCTAGCTCAAGCAGATACGCAGTATTTT. This gives the protein CASSLRLAQADTQYF.

In DNA form, the CDR3 reads TGTGCCAGCAGCTTAAACCGGGGTGAATACAATGAGCAGTTCTTC. Its protein product is CASSLNRGEYNEQFF. This chain joins TRBV7-3 and TRBJ2-1; tentative D call: TRBD2 (5 bases). The V end was cut by 1 base, the J end by 4 bases, with 11 bases between. This CDR3 is built from 15 residues. Germline V gives CDR1 SGHTA, CDR2 FQGTGA.

This clone showed up just a few times. The rearrangement uses TRBV7-8 and TRBJ1-2, with 9 bases that match TRBD1. CDR1 and CDR2 (germline): SGHVS, FQNEAQ. This CDR3 contains 11 residues. The V and J ends lost 11 bases and 7 bases, in that order; junction bases with no gene match: 5. CDR3 region: CACRDRAGYTF. In nucleotides, the CDR3 is TGTGCCTGCCGGGACAGGGCTGGCTACACCTTC.

The chain carries TRBV11-2 and TRBJ1-2; 10 bases align to TRBD1. Germline trimming cut 6 bases from V and 7 bases from J; bases unmatched to any gene: 5. The CDR3 length is 13 residues. Germline values: CDR1 SGHAT, CDR2 FQNNGV. CDR3 amino acids: CASSSGTGAGYTF. The DNA for the CDR3 is TGTGCCAGCAGTTCCGGGACAGGGGCTGGCTACACCTTC.

V is TRBV4-1 and J is TRBJ1-2; D possibly corresponds to TRBD1 (5 bases). Trimming shortened V by 4 bases and J by 1 base, and 16 bases separated the two germline ends. CDR3 size: 16 residues. Germline CDR1 and CDR2: MGHRA and YSYEKL. This CDR3 reads CASSPAGGANNYGYTF. CDR3 coding DNA: TGCGCCAGCAGCCCTGCTGGAGGGGCCAATAACTATGGCTACACCTTC.

The rearrangement uses TRBV6-2 or TRBV6-3 and TRBJ1-2; D may be TRBD1 (6 bases). Germline V CDR1 and CDR2: MNHEY, SVGEGT. CDR3 length: 15 amino acids. Trimming stripped 2 bases from V and 7 bases from J, with 17 bases between. As DNA, the CDR3 is TGTGCCAGCAGTTACGGCTGGGGGGGGGCCCTTGGCTACACCTTC. Encoded protein: CASSYGWGGALGYTF.

The chain is built from TRBV10-1 and TRBJ2-1; D unresolved. Germline V gene data show CDR1 as WNHNN and CDR2 as SYGVQD (reference sequence). This CDR3 is 14 amino acids long. Trimming pared 1 base from V and 5 bases from J, leaving 9 bases between. The CDR3: CASSECGRDNEQFF. CDR3 coding DNA: TGCGCCAGCAGTGAGTGCGGAAGAGACAATGAGCAGTTCTTC.